The 16 T cell receptor beta chains in this list originate from one sample, sequenced in a study of T cell responses to AZD1222 COVID-19 vaccine. Clones were sequenced by immunoSEQ multiplex PCR, and TCRdb holds only the in-frame ones, with some missing. This sample has 140,000 or so clones, with about 86% found just once. The sequencing used peripheral blood, collected 28 days after the second AZD1222 dose. Receptors were obtained from an adult who received the AZD1222 COVID-19 vaccine.

The chain couples TRBV9 to TRBJ2-3, with TRBD2 matching 7 bases. CDR3 length equals 17 residues. J was trimmed by 0 bases and V by 0 bases; bases with no gene match: 7. Germline loops: CDR1 SGDLS, CDR2 YYNGEE. The CDR3 nucleotides are TGTGCCAGCAGCGTAGCTCCGACTAGCAGAAGCACAGATACGCAGTATTTT. Its translation is CASSVAPTSRSTDTQYF.

This chain uses TRBV6-5 with TRBJ1-3; no definite D call. With 6 bases removed from V and 4 bases from J, the gap between germline ends came to 4 bases. The germline CDR1 and CDR2 sequences are MNHEY and SVGAGI. The CDR3 sequence is 11 residues long. The CDR3, as DNA: TGTGCCAGCAGATACGGAAACACCATATATTTT. Its translation: CASRYGNTIYF.

This chain connects TRBV19 to TRBJ2-6, with 11 positions matching TRBD2. The CDR3 covers 19 residues. V shed 7 bases and J 4 bases; nucleotides not matched to a gene: 15. Germline V gene data show CDR1 as LNHDA and CDR2 as SQIVND (reference sequence). CDR3 bases: TGTGCCAGTACCCTACAGGGAGTAGCGGGAGGGCCGGGGGCCAACGTCCTGACTTTC. Residues: CASTLQGVAGGPGANVLTF.

The chain has TRBV12-5 and TRBJ2-7; 10 nucleotides agree with TRBD1. Germline CDR1 reads LGHNT; CDR2 reads FRNRAP. CDR3 size: 15 residues. V lost 0 bases and J lost 3; bases outside the gene matches: 2. The CDR3, as DNA: TGTGCTAGTGGTTTGGTACGGGACAGGGGCTACGAGCAGTACTTC. It is translated as CASGLVRDRGYEQYF.

The V call is TRBV3-1 (or the pseudogene TRBV3-2), the J call TRBJ1-3; D may be TRBD1 (6 bases). V was pared by 5 bases and J by 6 bases, with 11 bases between. The V gene's germline CDR1 is LGHDT and CDR2 YNNKEL (reference sequence). This CDR3 spans 13 amino acids. CDR3 DNA sequence: TGTGCCAGCAGCGCCCAGGGACAAAACACCATATATTTT. Protein: CASSAQGQNTIYF.

The rearrangement links TRBV15 to TRBJ1-1, with TRBD1 identical over 7 bases. Germline loops: CDR1 LNHNV, CDR2 YYDKDF (reference sequence). V was clipped by 5 bases and J by 4 bases; unmatched bases: 16. The CDR3 is 17 amino acids. The CDR3 protein is CATSSSRDSDPVTEAFF. The CDR3 DNA is TGTGCCACCAGCTCTTCCAGGGACAGCGACCCGGTCACTGAAGCTTTCTTT.

The chain carries TRBV12-3 or TRBV12-4 and TRBJ1-2, with a possible D match to TRBD1 (6 bases). The CDR3 has 13 amino acids. V lost 1 base, J lost 4 bases, and 7 bases lay in between. The CDR3 DNA reads TGTGCCAGCAGTTTAGGGGGGGCCTATGGCTACACCTTC. This gives the protein CASSLGGAYGYTF.

The chain employs TRBV9 and TRBJ2-7; 10 bases align to TRBD2. V was clipped by 0 bases and J by 3 bases; unmatched bases: 3. The CDR3 is 15 amino acids. Germline lookup yields CDR1 SGDLS and CDR2 YYNGEE. For the CDR3, the DNA is TGTGCCAGCAGCGTAGCTAGCGGGAGATACTACGAGCAGTACTTC. Its translation: CASSVASGRYYEQYF.

The genes are TRBV7-9 and TRBJ1-1, with D maybe TRBD1 (6 bases). The germline CDR1 and CDR2 sequences are SEHNR and FQNEAQ (reference sequence). The CDR3 extends over 14 amino acids. V lost 5 bases, J lost 5 bases, and 15 bases lay in between. The CDR3 here is CASSLERGRTEAFF. CDR3 bases: TGTGCCAGCAGCCTAGAGCGGGGGCGGACTGAAGCTTTCTTT.

V and J are TRBV27 and TRBJ2-3, with 9 bases matching TRBD1. V was clipped by 2 bases and J by 4 bases; unmatched bases: 7. Per the germline V gene, CDR1 is MNHEY and CDR2 is SMNVEV (reference sequence). This CDR3 contains 16 residues. The CDR3 sequence is CASSLRDRARPDTQYF. The CDR3 nucleotides are TGTGCCAGCAGTTTAAGGGACAGGGCCAGGCCAGATACGCAGTATTTT.

This clone was observed a handful of times. This sequence joins TRBV30 and TRBJ1-3; perhaps TRBD1 as D (5 bases). The V end was cut by 1 base, the J end by 4 bases, with 14 bases between. This CDR3 region has 15 residues. The germline CDR1 and CDR2 sequences are GTSNPN and SVGIG (reference sequence). The CDR3 coding sequence is TGTGCCTGGAGTGGTCAATCAGGGTACGGAAACACCATATATTTT. Translating it yields CAWSGQSGYGNTIYF.

This chain uses TRBV10-3 with TRBJ2-5; 9 bases agree with TRBD1. The CDR3 is 15 residues long. CDR1 is ENHRY, CDR2 SYGVKD, per germline. V lost 6 bases, J lost 2 bases, and 7 bases stayed unmatched. The CDR3: CAISSGTGIQETQYF. CDR3 nucleotide sequence: TGTGCCATCAGCTCCGGGACAGGGATTCAAGAGACCCAGTACTTC.

This sequence joins TRBV7-6 and TRBJ2-3; TRBD2 matches 13 bases. Germline V CDR1 and CDR2: SGHVS, FNYEAQ. This CDR3 is built from 16 residues. V shed 5 bases, J shed 6 bases, and the junction held 8 bases outside the gene matches. This CDR3 is CASSDTSGGARDTQYF. Here the CDR3 DNA reads TGTGCCAGCAGCGATACTAGCGGGGGGGCCAGGGATACGCAGTATTTT.

V is TRBV5-1 and J is TRBJ2-7, with 7 bases that match TRBD2. In germline, CDR1 is SGHRS, CDR2 YFSETQ. The V and J ends lost 4 bases and 6 bases, in that order; junction bases with no gene match: 10. The CDR3 spans 14 residues. The CDR3 region has the DNA TGCGCCAGCAGCCCTGATGGTAGGGAGGGCGAGCAGTACTTC. Translating gives CASSPDGREGEQYF.

The V call is TRBV27, the J call TRBJ1-4; 7 bases fit TRBD1. From germline, CDR1 is MNHEY and CDR2 SMNVEV (reference sequence). The CDR3 runs to 17 residues. V trimming: 9 bases; J trimming: 1 base; junction bases outside the gene matches: 14. The CDR3 DNA reads TGTGCCAGGTATGACAGGGAAAAGGGTAGAACTAATGAAAAACTGTTTTTT. This gives the protein CARYDREKGRTNEKLFF. Filled out from reference TRBV27 and TRBJ1-4, the complete variable domain reads EAQVTQNPRYLITVTGKKLTVTCSQNMNHEYMSWYRQDPGLGLRQIYYSMNVEVTDKGDVPEGYKVSRKEKRNFPLILESPSPNQTSLYFCARYDREKGRTNEKLFFGSGTQLSVL.

Written as DNA, the CDR3 is TGTGCCACCAGCAGAGACCGCGGGGCCTGGGGTGAGCAGTTCTTC. Its protein product is CATSRDRGAWGEQFF. The chain recombines TRBV15 with TRBJ2-1, with TRBD2 as a possible D gene (6 bases). V was pared by 0 bases and J by 9 bases, with 15 bases between. This CDR3 is built from 15 residues. CDR1 and CDR2 (germline): LNHNV, YYDKDF (reference sequence).